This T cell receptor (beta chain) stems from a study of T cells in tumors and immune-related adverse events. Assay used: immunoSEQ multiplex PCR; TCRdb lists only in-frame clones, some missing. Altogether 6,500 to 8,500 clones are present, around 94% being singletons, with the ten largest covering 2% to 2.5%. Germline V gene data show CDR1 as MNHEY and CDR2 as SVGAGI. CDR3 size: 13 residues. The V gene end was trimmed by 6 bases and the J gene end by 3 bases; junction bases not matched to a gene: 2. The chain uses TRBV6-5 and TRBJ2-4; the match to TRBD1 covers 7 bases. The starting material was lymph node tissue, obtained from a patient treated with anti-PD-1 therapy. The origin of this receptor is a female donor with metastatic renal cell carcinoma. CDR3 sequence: CASRTGVKNIQYF. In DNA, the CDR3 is TGTGCCAGCAGAACAGGGGTCAAAAACATTCAGTACTTC.